One and the same sample provided the 18 T cell receptor beta chains below, sequenced in a study of beta chain features in type 1 diabetes. Study conclusions and caveats: There was a moderate but significant shortening of TCRB CDR3s in all four CD4+ subsets of Type 1 diabetes patients.

These receptors' targets are unknown. Since all of the isolated RNA was reverse transcribed, expressed TCRB transcripts were what got sequenced. Method: immunoSEQ multiplex PCR; TCRdb's copy keeps in-frame clones and lacks some. The repertoire consists of fewer than 350,000 clones, with around 16% occurring once and the leading ten covering around 0.015%. The specimen sequenced was naive CD4+ T cells from blood. The receptors derive from a man younger than 35 with type 1 diabetes.

V and J are TRBV7-2 and TRBJ2-7; 10 nucleotides agree with TRBD1. J was trimmed by 3 bases and V by 5 bases; bases with no gene match: 4. The CDR3 spans 14 residues. Germline V gives CDR1 SGHTA, CDR2 FQGNSA. CDR3 region: CASSGRDRGYEQYF. For the CDR3, the DNA is TGTGCCAGCAGCGGCCGGGACAGGGGCTACGAGCAGTACTTC.

The gene calls are TRBV7-8 and TRBJ2-3; D is unresolved. Per the germline V gene, CDR1 is SGHVS and CDR2 is FQNEAQ. V lost 3 bases and J lost 0, with 19 bases in between. The CDR3 runs 18 residues. DNA for the CDR3: TGTGCCAGCAGCTTTTTACTAAAAAGTGAGGCTAGCACAGATACGCAGTATTTT. Its protein is CASSFLLKSEASTDTQYF.

This clone was seen a few times. V gene TRBV28 combines with J gene TRBJ2-4, with TRBD1 identical over 7 bases. J was trimmed by 0 bases and V by 5 bases; bases with no gene match: 13. CDR3 size: 18 residues. Germline CDR1 and CDR2: MDHEN and SYDVKM. As DNA, the CDR3 is TGTGCCAGCAGTCCTTGGACAGGCGTCGACTTAGCCAAAAACATTCAGTACTTC. Translating it yields CASSPWTGVDLAKNIQYF.

The sample holds a few counts of this clone. The chain uses TRBV5-1 and TRBJ2-7; 13 bases are a match to TRBD2. This CDR3 contains 16 residues. Germline assignment: CDR1 SGHRS and CDR2 YFSETQ. Trimming removed 3 bases from V and 5 bases from J; junction bases left unmatched: 8. CDR3 DNA: TGCGCCAGCAGCTCAGAGGGGGGACTAGCGGGAAACGAGCAGTACTTC. It is translated as CASSSEGGLAGNEQYF.

The V gene is TRBV7-6, the J gene TRBJ1-2; D uncertain. The CDR3 totals 17 residues. Germline V lookup: CDR1 SGHVS, CDR2 FNYEAQ. The V gene lost 5 bases and the J gene lost 7 bases, with 26 bases spanning the gap. CDR3 residues: CASSPRPDGLAGIGYTF. CDR3 in DNA: TGTGCCAGCAGCCCCCGCCCGGACGGCTTGGCGGGGATTGGCTACACCTTC. Complete variable domain (other parts from reference TRBV7-6 and TRBJ1-2): GAGVSQSPRYKVTKRGQDVALRCDPISGHVSLYWYRQALGQGPEFLTYFNYEAQQDKSGLPNDRFSAERPEGSISTLTIQRTEQRDSAMYRCASSPRPDGLAGIGYTFGSGTRLTVV.

As regards this clone: Germline and junction disagree at one end, which may indicate a read error. The chain joins TRBV11-2 to TRBJ2-7; 7 bases agree with TRBD1. The CDR3 has 14 residues. CDR1 SGHAT and CDR2 FQNNGV come from the germline V gene. Here the CDR3 reads CASSTRQGTYGQYF. The CDR3 nucleotides read TGTGCCAGCAGCACCCGACAGGGTACCTACGGGCAGTACTTC. Using reference TRBV11-2 and TRBJ2-7 for the parts outside the CDR3, the full variable domain is EAGVAQSPRYKIIEKRQSVAFWCNPISGHATLYWYQQILGQGPKLLIQFQNNGVVDDSQLPKDRFSAERLKGVDSTLKIQPAKLEDSAVYLCASSTRQGTYGQYFGPGTRLTVT.

Only a few counts were recorded for this clone. The chain has TRBV30 and TRBJ2-7, with D unresolved. Germline lookup yields CDR1 GTSNPN and CDR2 SVGIG (reference sequence). CDR3 size: 12 residues. Trimming left V 3 bases short and J 3 bases short, with 9 bases between. The CDR3 region is CAWSAQYYEQYF. The CDR3 DNA follows: TGTGCCTGGAGCGCACAGTACTACGAGCAGTACTTC.

This clone occurred a few times. The chain carries TRBV5-1 and TRBJ2-7; D uncertain. Trimming removed 0 bases from V and 3 bases from J, with 7 bases in between. This CDR3 region has 13 residues. CDR1 is SGHRS, CDR2 YFSETQ, per germline. The CDR3 sequence is CASSLDPVYEQYF. CDR3 coding DNA: TGCGCCAGCAGCTTGGATCCAGTCTACGAGCAGTACTTC.

This chain connects TRBV6-5 to TRBJ2-1; 7 bases are shared with TRBD2. Germline loops: CDR1 MNHEY, CDR2 SVGAGI. V was clipped by 0 bases and J by 2 bases; unmatched bases: 4. The CDR3 is made up of 16 amino acids. CDR3 coding DNA: TGTGCCAGCAGTTACTCGGGACTACAACCCTACAATGAGCAGTTCTTC. Amino acid sequence: CASSYSGLQPYNEQFF.

This clone was seen a handful of times. V and J are TRBV29-1 and TRBJ2-5; TRBD1 aligns across 12 bases. CDR1 is SQVTM and CDR2 is ANQGSEA in the germline V gene. V trimming: 4 bases; J trimming: 4 bases; junction bases outside the gene matches: 4. The CDR3 contains 14 residues. The CDR3 sequence: CSVGGTGGAETQYF. The CDR3 DNA reads as TGCAGCGTTGGAGGGACAGGGGGCGCAGAGACCCAGTACTTC.

J is TRBJ2-5 and V is TRBV7-9; 7 bases line up with TRBD2. Germline V lookup: CDR1 SEHNR, CDR2 FQNEAQ (reference sequence). V shed 5 bases, J shed 5 bases, and the junction held 8 bases outside the gene matches. The CDR3 runs 14 residues. Here the CDR3 DNA reads TGTGCCAGCAGCCCCCGGGCCGGGAGGGAGACCCAGTACTTC. Protein product: CASSPRAGRETQYF. The full variable domain, with the rest looked up from reference TRBV7-9 and TRBJ2-5, is DTGVSQNPRHKITKRGQNVTFRCDPISEHNRLYWYRQTLGQGPEFLTYFQNEAQLEKSRLLSDRFSAERPKGSFSTLEIQRTEQGDSAMYLCASSPRAGRETQYFGPGTRLLVL.

This clone was counted a few times. The V call is TRBV28, the J call TRBJ2-1, with D possibly being TRBD2 (6 bases). This CDR3 has 17 residues. The V gene's germline CDR1 is MDHEN and CDR2 SYDVKM. The V end was cut by 7 bases, the J end by 1 base, with 20 bases between. CDR3 sequence: CASTRGWGRSSYNEQFF. The CDR3 DNA reads TGTGCCAGCACCCGGGGGTGGGGGAGGTCTTCCTACAATGAGCAGTTCTTC.

This clone was recorded a few times. The V and J genes are TRBV19 and TRBJ2-7, with 8 bases lining up with TRBD2. Germline CDR1 is LNHDA and CDR2 is SQIVND (reference sequence). This CDR3 has 15 amino acids. The ends lost 3 bases at V and 5 bases at J; junction bases unmatched: 9. The CDR3, as DNA: TGTGCCAGTAGTATGAGGAGCGGGAGTACCCACGAGCAGTACTTC. Its protein is CASSMRSGSTHEQYF.

This clone was recorded a few times. The chain is built from TRBV29-1 and TRBJ2-1; D gene ambiguous. The germline gives CDR1 SQVTM, CDR2 ANQGSEA. Trimming shortened V by 3 bases and J by 8 bases, and 11 bases separated the two germline ends. The CDR3 is 12 residues long. The CDR3 loop reads CSVDLVSHEQFF. The CDR3 region has the DNA TGCAGCGTTGACTTAGTAAGCCATGAGCAGTTCTTC.

This clone appeared a few times. For the CDR3, the DNA is TGTGCCAGCTCACCCTCTAGCGGGGGGCCTCAAGAGACCCAGTACTTC. Amino acid sequence: CASSPSSGGPQETQYF. The chain uses TRBV18 and TRBJ2-5; 11 positions agree with TRBD2. CDR1 and CDR2 (germline): KGHSH, LQKENI. J lost 2 bases, V lost 3 bases, and 5 bases had no gene match. The CDR3 has 16 amino acids.

In the case of this clone: Other DNA sequences within the sample encode an identical CDR3. The rearrangement uses TRBV7-2 and TRBJ2-7; 7 bases map to TRBD1. The CDR3 runs 13 residues. V gave up 1 base and J gave up 6 bases; unmatched junction bases: 3. The germline gives CDR1 SGHTA, CDR2 FQGNSA. The CDR3 region is CASSLGAGGEQYF. The DNA for the CDR3 is TGTGCCAGCAGCTTAGGAGCAGGGGGCGAGCAGTACTTC.

In this sample, this clone turned up a few times. The chain uses TRBV14 and TRBJ2-2; 9 bases agree with TRBD1. After removal of 6 bases from V and 3 bases from J, the junction contained 8 bases not matched to a gene. Germline V gene lookup returns CDR1 SGHDN and CDR2 FVKESK. The CDR3 extends over 16 amino acids. The CDR3 DNA sequence: TGTGCCAGCAGTCTTCGGACAGGGGAGGACACCGGGGAGCTGTTTTTT. It translates to CASSLRTGEDTGELFF.

The table lists this clone with a few counts. The V call is TRBV9, the J call TRBJ1-1; D is uncertain. V was pared by 1 base and J by 7 bases, with 11 bases between. Per the germline V gene, CDR1 is SGDLS and CDR2 is YYNGEE. The CDR3 runs to 13 residues. CDR3 DNA sequence: TGTGCCAGCAGCGTAACTCACGGGGATGAAGCTTTCTTT. Its protein is CASSVTHGDEAFF.